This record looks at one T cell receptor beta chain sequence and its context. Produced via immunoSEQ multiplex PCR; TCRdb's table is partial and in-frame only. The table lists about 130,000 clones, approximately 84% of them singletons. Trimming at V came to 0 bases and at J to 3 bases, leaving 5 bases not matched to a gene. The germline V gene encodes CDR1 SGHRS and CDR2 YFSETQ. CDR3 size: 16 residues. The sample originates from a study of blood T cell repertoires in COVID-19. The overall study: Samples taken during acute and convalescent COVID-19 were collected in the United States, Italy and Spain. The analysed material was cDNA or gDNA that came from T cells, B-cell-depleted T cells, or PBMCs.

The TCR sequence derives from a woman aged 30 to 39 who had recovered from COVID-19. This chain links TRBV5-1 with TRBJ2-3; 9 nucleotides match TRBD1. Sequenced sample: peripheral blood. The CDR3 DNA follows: TGCGCCAGCAGCTTGGAGGGACAGGGTTTAACAGATACGCAGTATTTT. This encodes CASSLEGQGLTDTQYF.